The subject of this entry is one T cell receptor beta chain. The antigen remains undetermined. The sample belongs to a study of cytomegalovirus exposure and HLA in healthy donors. The overall study: Around 80 million unique TCR sequences came from HLA-typed donors in an early release. Notes on the study in general: HLA alleles were associated with 15,000 to 20,000 TCR beta sequences in a later analysis at 0.05 false discovery rate. In a later analysis, the majority of CMV-associated beta chains seemingly showed HLA restriction.

Unrecorded immune exposures were likely, despite nominal health at sampling. It was with 60 Vbeta and 13 Jbeta primers that the PCR ran. Method: immunoSEQ multiplex PCR; TCRdb's copy keeps in-frame clones and lacks some. The sample has 120,000 to 150,000 clones, around three fifths seen once; the top ten hold 2.5% to 3.5%. The CDR3 is made up of 19 amino acids. Germline values: CDR1 SGHRS, CDR2 YFSETQ. The J segment lost 3 bases and the V segment lost 5 bases, leaving 20 bases of the junction unmatched. Sample: PBMCs. The clonotype was recovered from a woman aged 25 to 39 in good health and CMV-seropositive. V usage is TRBV5-1 and J usage is TRBJ1-2; 9 bases match TRBD1. CDR3 DNA: TGCGCCAGCAGAGGAGTCATTCTACAGGGGGCGGACGGTGACTATGGCTACACCTTC. Translating gives CASRGVILQGADGDYGYTF.